This TCR beta chain is from a study of blood T cell repertoires in COVID-19 (dated by TCRdb to 2018 to 2020). Study-wide context: Samples covering the acute and convalescent phases of COVID-19 were provided by collaborators in the United States, Italy and Spain. The material from the prospective study consisted of cDNA or gDNA derived from T cells, B-cell-depleted T cells, or PBMCs. Subjects who had been exposed to COVID-19, were actively infected with it, or had recovered from it provided the deeply sampled blood TCRbeta repertoires that made up the dataset. A freely available public database, intended as a resource for researchers studying the immune response to SARS-CoV-2, is where the repertoires were released. The samples were drawn from two sources: the first 160 participants of the ongoing ImmuneRACE study, and 1,254 subjects contributed by 6 global collaborators. Nearly every sample came with metadata listing a de-identified subject ID, COVID-19 status, age in years and sex. Where HLA class I and class II types were available, the types were taken from metadata supplied by the sample provider, not from assay-based typing.

As for this clone: Its binding antigen is unknown. No much larger clonotype is one base removed from it; base qualities were not supplied.

V is pared back by 3 bases and J by 4 bases, with 12 bases lying between the germline termini. Including cysteine and phenylalanine, the CDR3 has 15 amino acids. The DNA shown is the 45-base CDR3, in frame from base 1. Taken from the germline V gene (reference sequence), the CDR1 and CDR2 loops are SEHNR and FQNEAQ. Whole blood was collected in K2EDTA tubes by collaborating institutions according to the institutions' own protocols. For TCRbeta analysis, collaborator samples were shipped as frozen whole blood, as isolated PBMCs, or as DNA extracted from either sample type. The immunoSEQ Assay, a bias-controlled multiplex PCR, was used to amplify TCRbeta CDR3 regions from genomic DNA. The original methods were these. Nucleated cell counts per sample were estimated from amplification of reference gene primers within the assay. To quantify the absolute abundance of each unique TCRbeta CDR3 rearrangement, sequence reads were collapsed and filtered. For each sample, productive Simpson clonality was calculated as the square root of Simpson's diversity index over productive rearrangements. In its TCRdb copy, this immuneACCESS table keeps in-frame sequences only and misses some clones. Where compared with another copy, unresolved V genes explain less than half of these, and the others have no known cause. For V, J and clone size, that table is used; D and trimming come from the DNA. The sample includes some 150,000 clones, with more than 80% observed a single time. The ten biggest clones cover 8% to 13% of the sample.

The paper as a whole reports these results and caveats: How much clinical and demographic metadata was included differed by source and by participant, and the metadata was provided uncurated.

Sequenced: peripheral blood. The V and J segments used are TRBV7-9 and TRBJ2-2; a tentative D match to TRBD2 spans 7 bases. This sequence was found in a woman aged 80 or older with acute or convalescent COVID-19. The encoded CDR3 is CASSFGGQPTGELFF. The base sequence is TGTGCCAGCAGCTTCGGGGGGCAGCCCACCGGGGAGCTGTTTTTT.